The T cell receptor (beta chain) described here comes from a study of OX40 agonist ivuxolimab in advanced cancers. Overall study: Each patient was given ivuxolimab into a vein every 2 weeks, at 0.01 to 10 mg/kg. Among those treated, three patients had partial responses, one with hepatocellular carcinoma and two with cutaneous melanoma.

Trimming stripped 4 bases from V and 3 bases from J, with 10 bases between. Germline CDR1 SGHRS, CDR2 YFSETQ. CDR3 size: 14 residues. Sequencing used immunoSEQ multiplex PCR; TCRdb keeps in-frame clones, though not all of them. The sample consists of about 90,000 clones, around 89% of them appearing once. People who had autoimmune disease history or systemic immunosuppression were excluded. Sequences were derived from CD4+ or CD8+ T cells sorted from blood, sampled in a trial of the OX40 agonist ivuxolimab. The rearrangement joins TRBV5-1 to TRBJ2-2, with D uncertain. The source of this sequence is an adult with an advanced solid tumor such as melanoma, head and neck, liver or kidney cancer. The CDR3 region is CASSAQVHTGELFF. The DNA for the CDR3 is TGCGCCAGCAGCGCGCAGGTCCACACCGGGGAGCTGTTTTTT.